This T cell receptor (beta chain) appears in the sequencing data of a study of blood T cells in healthy people across ages. The CDR3 loop spans 15 amino acids. Trimming cost V 7 bases and J 0 bases; bases outside gene matches: 5. Germline assignment: CDR1 MNHEY and CDR2 SVGAGI. The second PCR ran roughly 6 to 11 cycles with a sample-barcoded 5' primer and J-beta primers. A single record per CDR3 protein comes from TCRdb applying MiXCR to the 5' RACE reads. The table records about 640,000 distinct CDR3 sequences, under 70% of them present only once. The specimen sequenced was blood. The chain has TRBV6-5 and TRBJ2-1, with 8 bases identical to TRBD2. The clonotype was recovered from a man in his fifties or sixties in good health. In DNA, the CDR3 is TGTGCCAGCACTCCAGCGGGAGACTCCTACAATGAGCAGTTCTTC. Translating it yields CASTPAGDSYNEQFF.